These 30 T cell receptor beta chains originate from one sample sequenced in a study of shared clonotypes between healthy human individuals. This table comes from immunoSEQ multiplex PCR, and its TCRdb copy is limited to in-frame clones, with some not included. Of about 2.4 million clones in the sample, roughly nine tenths were seen once. The sample was naive CD4+ T cells sorted from blood. Subset reported: CD45RA+ positively selected. The receptor set was obtained from a man younger than 35 in good health.

J is TRBJ2-7 and V is TRBV18; 7 positions agree with TRBD2. The CDR3 is 14 amino acids. V shed 3 bases, J shed 3 bases, and the junction held 5 bases outside the gene matches. CDR1 and CDR2 from the germline V gene are KGHSH and LQKENI. The CDR3 protein is CASSPAGVYYEQYF. CDR3 DNA sequence: TGTGCCAGCTCACCGGCGGGAGTGTACTACGAGCAGTACTTC.

The J gene is TRBJ2-1, the V gene TRBV5-6, with 9 nucleotides matching TRBD1. The CDR3 loop spans 14 amino acids. The junction had 7 bases not matched to a gene; V was cut back by 4 bases and J by 8 bases. The germline CDR1 and CDR2 sequences are SGHDT and YYEEEE. CDR3 sequence reads: CASSHYRGPDEQFF. CDR3 DNA sequence: TGTGCCAGCAGCCATTACAGGGGGCCTGATGAGCAGTTCTTC.

This chain connects TRBV5-6 to TRBJ1-4; D is uncertain. Germline assignment: CDR1 SGHDT and CDR2 YYEEEE. The CDR3 is 13 amino acids. Trimming stripped 6 bases from V and 2 bases from J, with 8 bases between. The CDR3 is CASKTMTNEKLFF. The CDR3, as DNA: TGTGCCAGCAAGACGATGACTAATGAAAAACTGTTTTTT.

The V gene is TRBV27, the J gene TRBJ1-6, with TRBD1 matching 7 bases. CDR3 length: 16 amino acids. The germline V gene has CDR1 MNHEY and CDR2 SMNVEV (reference sequence). Trimming took 7 bases from V and 3 from J; bases not matched to a gene: 9. Here the CDR3 reads CASTELTGVYNSPLHF. CDR3 coding DNA: TGTGCCAGCACCGAATTAACAGGGGTCTATAATTCACCCCTCCACTTT.

As regards this clone: This sample also contains other DNA sequences that code for the same CDR3. This chain joins TRBV6-6 and TRBJ2-1, with 9 bases identical to TRBD1. V lost 0 bases, J lost 7 bases, and 1 base stayed unmatched. CDR1 is MNHNY, CDR2 SVGAGI, per germline (reference sequence). This CDR3 contains 14 residues. CDR3 DNA: TGTGCCAGCAGTTACTCGGACAGGGGAAATGAGCAGTTCTTC. Protein sequence: CASSYSDRGNEQFF.

This clone was detected once. V usage is TRBV19 and J usage is TRBJ1-2; 7 positions agree with TRBD1. V lost 10 bases, J lost 3 bases, and 20 bases stayed unmatched. The CDR3 is made up of 17 amino acids. Germline CDR1 is LNHDA and CDR2 is SQIVND (reference sequence). The CDR3 coding sequence is TGTGCCACCCAATCCGGGACAGCTTATAGTCCTCACTATGGCTACACCTTC. Its translation: CATQSGTAYSPHYGYTF.

V usage is TRBV7-2 and J usage is TRBJ1-6; TRBD1 aligns across 9 bases. The CDR3 runs to 18 residues. V shed 2 bases, J shed 7 bases, and the junction held 12 bases outside the gene matches. Germline loops: CDR1 SGHTA, CDR2 FQGNSA. This chain's CDR3 is CASSLLGTGLGWNSPLHF. CDR3 nucleotides: TGTGCCAGCAGCTTATTAGGGACAGGGCTGGGTTGGAATTCACCCCTCCACTTT.

The chain carries TRBV28 and TRBJ2-1; D remains unclear. Germline assignment: CDR1 MDHEN and CDR2 SYDVKM. The CDR3 totals 13 residues. V was cut by 6 bases and J by 1 base, with 7 bases left in between. CDR3: CASRLASYNEQFF. The CDR3 DNA is TGTGCCAGCAGACTGGCTTCCTACAATGAGCAGTTCTTC.

The chain recombines TRBV5-6 with TRBJ1-2; TRBD1 aligns across 9 bases. The J segment lost 5 bases and the V segment lost 4 bases, leaving 9 bases of the junction unmatched. Germline V lookup: CDR1 SGHDT, CDR2 YYEEEE. The CDR3 is 15 residues long. This CDR3 reads CASSPGTGRGYGYTF. The DNA for the CDR3 is TGTGCCAGCAGCCCAGGGACAGGGCGAGGGTATGGCTACACCTTC.

V gene TRBV5-4 combines with J gene TRBJ1-4; possible D gene TRBD1, 5 bases. Deletions cut 4 bases from V and 5 bases from J, with 15 bases between. The germline V gene has CDR1 SGHNT and CDR2 YYREEE (reference sequence). The CDR3 length is 15 residues. The CDR3 spells CASSPGDGTNEKLFF. The CDR3 DNA is TGTGCCAGCAGCCCGGGGGACGGCACAAATGAAAAACTGTTTTTT.

The rearrangement joins TRBV7-3 to TRBJ1-6, with unresolved D. Germline V CDR1 and CDR2: SGHTA, FQGTGA. Trimming shortened V by 1 base and J by 6 bases, and 13 bases separated the two germline ends. This CDR3 is 16 amino acids long. CDR3 residues: CASSLSGLGSNSPLHF. The CDR3 nucleotides read TGTGCCAGCAGCTTAAGCGGCCTGGGTAGTAATTCACCCCTCCACTTT.

The rearrangement links TRBV7-8 to TRBJ2-5, with TRBD1 matching 7 bases. Per germline, CDR1 SGHVS and CDR2 FQNEAQ. The CDR3 runs 16 residues. The V gene end was trimmed by 7 bases and the J gene end by 0 bases; junction bases not matched to a gene: 11. The DNA of the CDR3 is TGTGCCAGCACCTCGCTCGGGGACAGCGACCAAGAGACCCAGTACTTC. It codes for CASTSLGDSDQETQYF.

The chain combines TRBV4-1 with TRBJ1-1, with 7 positions matching TRBD1. The CDR3 extends over 15 amino acids. Looked up from germline, CDR1 is MGHRA and CDR2 is YSYEKL. J lost 4 bases, V lost 1 base, and 6 bases had no gene match. The CDR3 loop is CASSQGTGKGTEAFF. The CDR3 DNA is TGCGCCAGCAGCCAAGGGACAGGCAAAGGCACTGAAGCTTTCTTT.

This chain connects TRBV11-2 to TRBJ2-4; no firm D call. The ends were cut back, 7 bases at V and 1 base at J, with 14 bases in the middle. Looked up from germline, CDR1 is SGHAT and CDR2 is FQNNGV. This CDR3 spans 15 amino acids. CDR3: CASTIDHGAKNIQYF. The CDR3 region has the DNA TGTGCCAGCACTATAGACCATGGGGCCAAAAACATTCAGTACTTC.

This chain links TRBV11-3 with TRBJ1-4; maybe TRBD1 (5 bases). Germline assignment: CDR1 SGHNT and CDR2 YENEEA. Deletions cut 4 bases from V and 8 bases from J, with 14 bases between. The CDR3 extends over 14 amino acids. As DNA, the CDR3 is TGTGCCAGCAGCTCGACAGTTGGGGCCGAAAAACTGTTTTTT. Protein product: CASSSTVGAEKLFF.

Note on this clone: The same CDR3 is also encoded by other DNA sequences in this sample. The rearrangement joins TRBV18 to TRBJ2-2; 8 nucleotides align to TRBD1. CDR3 length: 15 residues. Germline V lookup: CDR1 KGHSH, CDR2 LQKENI. With 4 bases clipped from V and 0 bases from J, the junction kept 1 base outside the gene matches. Written as DNA, the CDR3 is TGTGCCAGCTCACTGGGACAGGCGAACACCGGGGAGCTGTTTTTT. It encodes CASSLGQANTGELFF.

This clone has a single count. Within the sample, other DNA sequences also encode this same CDR3. This chain joins TRBV6-5 and TRBJ2-7, with a tentative D call TRBD2 (6 bases). Germline CDR1 reads MNHEY; CDR2 reads SVGAGI. V was clipped by 5 bases and J by 0 bases, with 8 bases between them. This CDR3 is built from 13 residues. The CDR3 region is CASSPGGSYEQYF. For the CDR3, the DNA is TGTGCCAGCAGTCCCGGGGGCTCCTACGAGCAGTACTTC.

This clone appeared a single time. V is TRBV19 and J is TRBJ2-1; TRBD2 might be the D (5 bases). The CDR3 has 15 amino acids. V lost 3 bases to trimming and J lost 1 base, with 10 bases between them. Germline V lookup: CDR1 LNHDA, CDR2 SQIVND (reference sequence). CDR3 in DNA: TGTGCCAGTAGTATTTTGGACTCTTCCTACAATGAGCAGTTCTTC. Amino acid sequence: CASSILDSSYNEQFF.

The chain joins TRBV29-1 to TRBJ2-5; possibly TRBD1 or TRBD2 for D (5 bases each). The CDR3 has 14 amino acids. The germline V gene has CDR1 SQVTM and CDR2 ANQGSEA. Trimming removed 6 bases from V and 2 bases from J, with 16 bases in between. The CDR3 loop is CSVVPGTVQETQYF. CDR3 bases: TGCAGCGTGGTACCTGGGACGGTACAAGAGACCCAGTACTTC.

The chain recombines TRBV6-6 with TRBJ1-2; D is possibly TRBD1 (5 bases). This CDR3 has 13 amino acids. The V gene's germline CDR1 is MNHNY and CDR2 SVGAGI (reference sequence). V was shortened by 1 base and J by 8 bases, with 11 bases between the two germline ends. The CDR3 DNA sequence: TGTGCCAGCAGTTACTTGTCAGGGAAGGGCTACACCTTC. The encoded protein is CASSYLSGKGYTF.

The V call is TRBV18, the J call TRBJ2-7; TRBD1 matches 8 bases. CDR1 and CDR2 from the germline V gene are KGHSH and LQKENI. With 6 bases clipped from V and 6 bases from J, the junction kept 4 bases outside the gene matches. CDR3 length: 12 amino acids. The chain's CDR3 is CASSLDRGEQYF. The DNA of the CDR3 is TGTGCCAGCTCGCTCGACAGGGGCGAGCAGTACTTC.

The V call is TRBV6-1, the J call TRBJ2-3; D is perhaps TRBD1 or TRBD2 (6 bases each). Germline V gene data show CDR1 as MNHNS and CDR2 as SASEGT. The CDR3 is made up of 13 amino acids. The V gene lost 6 bases and the J gene lost 4 bases, with 11 bases spanning the gap. DNA of the CDR3: TGTGCCAGCAGCCCTAGGGGGGCAGATACGCAGTATTTT. Its protein is CASSPRGADTQYF.

V and J are TRBV7-9 and TRBJ2-3, with TRBD2 matching over 7 bases. This CDR3 has 19 residues. J gave up 3 bases and V 1 base, and 16 bases lay outside the gene matches. The germline gives CDR1 SEHNR, CDR2 FQNEAQ (reference sequence). The CDR3 spells CASSLDAGTAGVETDTQYF. In DNA, the CDR3 is TGTGCCAGCAGCTTAGATGCCGGAACGGCGGGAGTTGAGACAGATACGCAGTATTTT.

The chain links TRBV4-1 to TRBJ1-1; 8 nucleotides line up with TRBD1. The V segment lost 1 base and the J segment 5 bases; nucleotides outside the gene matches: 6. The CDR3 consists of 15 residues. The germline V gene encodes CDR1 MGHRA and CDR2 YSYEKL. CDR3 nucleotide sequence: TGCGCCAGCAGCCAAGTGGACAGGGAAAAAACTGAAGCTTTCTTT. Protein sequence: CASSQVDREKTEAFF.

The CDR3 loop reads CASRFSGSSGELFF. In nucleotides, the CDR3 is TGTGCCAGCAGGTTTAGCGGGAGTTCCGGGGAGCTGTTTTTT. The V call is TRBV27, the J call TRBJ2-2; 9 bases align to TRBD2. The junction had 5 bases not matched to a gene; V was cut back by 6 bases and J by 6 bases. Germline loops: CDR1 MNHEY, CDR2 SMNVEV (reference sequence). The CDR3 runs 14 residues.

The chain couples TRBV4-3 to TRBJ1-2; D is unresolved. Germline CDR1 is LGHNA and CDR2 is YSLEER. The CDR3 has 15 amino acids. V shed 0 bases and J shed 8 bases, with 16 bases lying between them. The CDR3 sequence: CASSQDLAQSGGYTF. The CDR3 DNA reads TGCGCCAGCAGCCAAGATTTGGCCCAGAGTGGGGGCTACACCTTC.

This rearrangement joins TRBV2 to TRBJ1-3; D not certain. V was cut by 0 bases and J by 1 base, with 1 base left in between. Germline values: CDR1 SNHLY, CDR2 FYNNEI. The CDR3 extends over 13 amino acids. The CDR3 here is CASSEASGNTIYF. The CDR3 DNA reads as TGTGCCAGCAGTGAAGCGTCTGGAAACACCATATATTTT.

This chain joins TRBV5-1 and TRBJ1-3, with D possibly TRBD1 on 6 matching bases. The CDR3 spans 17 residues. In germline, CDR1 is SGHRS, CDR2 YFSETQ. The germline V and J ends were trimmed by 5 bases and 0 bases, with 18 bases remaining between them. The CDR3 nucleotides read TGCGCCAGCAGGCCGAAGGCGGACAGAAACTCTGGAAACACCATATATTTT. Amino acids: CASRPKADRNSGNTIYF.

This chain uses TRBV19 with TRBJ2-2; 9 bases align to TRBD2. V trimming: 10 bases; J trimming: 4 bases; junction bases outside the gene matches: 7. CDR1 and CDR2 from the germline V gene are LNHDA and SQIVND (reference sequence). This CDR3 is 14 amino acids long. The chain's CDR3 is CATRSGRSTGELFF. Written as DNA, the CDR3 is TGTGCCACCAGGAGCGGGAGGTCCACCGGGGAGCTGTTTTTT.

As concerns this clone: Additional DNA sequences in this sample encode the identical CDR3. The chain carries TRBV6-6 and TRBJ1-6, with a weak D call TRBD1 (5 bases). V lost 0 bases and J 5 bases, leaving 5 bases between the germline ends. Germline CDR1 MNHNY, CDR2 SVGAGI (reference sequence). The length of the CDR3 is 14 residues. The CDR3 is CASSYSRDNSPLHF. In DNA, the CDR3 is TGTGCCAGCAGTTACTCCAGGGATAATTCACCCCTCCACTTT.